These T cell receptor beta chains were read from a single sample in a study of T cell responses to AZD1222 COVID-19 vaccine. Produced via immunoSEQ multiplex PCR; TCRdb's table is partial and in-frame only. Of around 110,000 clones in the sample, almost 95% were seen once. The sequencing here drew on peripheral blood, taken 28 days after the second AZD1222 dose. The receptors were sampled from an adult who received the AZD1222 COVID-19 vaccine. CDR3s include the opening cysteine and the closing phenylalanine or tryptophan. Fields, in order: clone size, J gene, V gene, CDR3 protein. Only some rows state a clone size, as once, few, many or a class for expanded clones.

clone size: NA; J gene: TRBJ1-3; V gene: TRBV18; CDR3 protein: CASSPVEGNTIYF
clone size: NA; J gene: TRBJ2-7; V gene: TRBV3-1/TRBV3-2; CDR3 protein: CASSQGWSTYSYEQYF
clone size: NA; J gene: TRBJ1-2; V gene: TRBV28; CDR3 protein: CASSLGRINYGYTF
clone size: NA; J gene: TRBJ2-1; V gene: TRBV24-1; CDR3 protein: CATQQTGQGLGEQFF
clone size: NA; J gene: TRBJ1-2; V gene: TRBV5-8; CDR3 protein: CASSRGAGGADGYTF
clone size: NA; J gene: TRBJ2-1; V gene: TRBV9; CDR3 protein: CASSTEGGSYNEQFF
clone size: NA; J gene: TRBJ2-1; V gene: TRBV15; CDR3 protein: CATSRDLAGPYNEQFF
clone size: NA; J gene: TRBJ2-5; V gene: TRBV5-4; CDR3 protein: CASSPTSGGGQETQYF
clone size: NA; J gene: TRBJ2-7; V gene: TRBV6-5; CDR3 protein: CASSVPGGGLNEQYF
clone size: NA; J gene: TRBJ1-2; V gene: TRBV11-2; CDR3 protein: CASSSGQGWGYTF
clone size: few; J gene: TRBJ1-3; V gene: TRBV6-5; CDR3 protein: CASSLEGYSGNTIYF
clone size: NA; J gene: TRBJ1-1; V gene: TRBV28; CDR3 protein: CASSLWDGAFF
clone size: NA; J gene: TRBJ2-2; V gene: TRBV28; CDR3 protein: CASSLAGELFF
clone size: NA; J gene: TRBJ2-7; V gene: TRBV23-1; CDR3 protein: CASSLAGTSGDEQYF
clone size: NA; J gene: TRBJ2-7; V gene: TRBV19; CDR3 protein: CASSWGPTYEQYF
clone size: once; J gene: TRBJ1-4; V gene: TRBV27; CDR3 protein: CASSLSSRWGNEKLFF
clone size: NA; J gene: TRBJ1-6; V gene: TRBV19; CDR3 protein: CASSPPDGSSPLHF
clone size: NA; J gene: TRBJ1-1; V gene: TRBV14; CDR3 protein: CASTPTGFNTEAFF
clone size: NA; J gene: TRBJ1-6; V gene: TRBV13; CDR3 protein: CASSLERGRMRRRDSPLHF
clone size: NA; J gene: TRBJ2-6; V gene: TRBV5-1; CDR3 protein: CASSKIISGANVLTF
clone size: NA; J gene: TRBJ1-2; V gene: TRBV28; CDR3 protein: CASSPSWGQGMWGYTF
clone size: NA; J gene: TRBJ1-5; V gene: TRBV30; CDR3 protein: CAWSPHIPRYGNQPQHF
clone size: NA; J gene: TRBJ2-5; V gene: TRBV5-1; CDR3 protein: CASSLVRQEETQYF
clone size: NA; J gene: TRBJ1-4; V gene: TRBV5-1; CDR3 protein: CASSSLGNEKLFF
clone size: once; J gene: TRBJ2-1; V gene: TRBV10-1; CDR3 protein: CASSAGGQYNEQFF
clone size: NA; J gene: TRBJ2-2; V gene: TRBV10-2; CDR3 protein: CATFQRDTGELFF
clone size: NA; J gene: TRBJ1-2; V gene: TRBV5-1; CDR3 protein: CASSLRQGAGGYTF
clone size: NA; J gene: TRBJ2-7; V gene: TRBV7-6; CDR3 protein: CASSWGRGGYEQYF
clone size: NA; J gene: TRBJ1-2; V gene: TRBV15; CDR3 protein: CATSRDRAGDYTF
clone size: NA; J gene: TRBJ1-3; V gene: TRBV19; CDR3 protein: CASADPSTGNTIYF
clone size: NA; J gene: TRBJ2-7; V gene: TRBV11-1; CDR3 protein: CASSPTGTATYEQYF
clone size: NA; J gene: TRBJ1-1; V gene: TRBV19; CDR3 protein: CASSSYLGQGATMNTEAFF
clone size: few; J gene: TRBJ2-2; V gene: TRBV2; CDR3 protein: CASRTDMTNTGELFF
clone size: NA; J gene: TRBJ2-5; V gene: TRBV5-4; CDR3 protein: CASSLVGTGFETQYF
clone size: NA; J gene: TRBJ2-2; V gene: TRBV1; CDR3 protein: CTSSQDEGGEVGELFF
clone size: NA; J gene: TRBJ1-2; V gene: TRBV20-1; CDR3 protein: CSASRDRDNYGYTF
clone size: once; J gene: TRBJ2-5; V gene: TRBV12-3/TRBV12-4; CDR3 protein: CASSFGETQYF
clone size: NA; J gene: TRBJ1-5; V gene: TRBV2; CDR3 protein: CASSVEGVSDQPQHF
clone size: NA; J gene: TRBJ2-2; V gene: TRBV7-3; CDR3 protein: CASSLTPMGGTNTGELFF
clone size: NA; J gene: TRBJ2-2; V gene: TRBV10-1; CDR3 protein: CASSLGLAGGAGELFF